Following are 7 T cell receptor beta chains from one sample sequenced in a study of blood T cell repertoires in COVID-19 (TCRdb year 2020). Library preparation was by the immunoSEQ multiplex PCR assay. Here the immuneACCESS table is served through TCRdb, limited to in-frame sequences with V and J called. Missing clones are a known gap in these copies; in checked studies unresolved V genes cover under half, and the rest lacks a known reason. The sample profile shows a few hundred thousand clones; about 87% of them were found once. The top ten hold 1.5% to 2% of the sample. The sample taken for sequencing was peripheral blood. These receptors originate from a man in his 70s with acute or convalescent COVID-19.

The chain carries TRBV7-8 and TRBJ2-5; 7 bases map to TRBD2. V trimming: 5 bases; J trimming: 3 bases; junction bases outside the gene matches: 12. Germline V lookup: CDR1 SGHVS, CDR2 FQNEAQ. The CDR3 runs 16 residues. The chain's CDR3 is CASSPSAGRGEETQYF. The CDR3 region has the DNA TGTGCCAGCAGCCCATCAGCGGGGAGAGGGGAAGAGACCCAGTACTTC.

In DNA form, the CDR3 reads TGTGCCAGTAGTACGCTAGCGGGAGAGTACAATGAGCAGTTCTTC. Residues: CASSTLAGEYNEQFF. This chain joins TRBV19 and TRBJ2-1; 10 nucleotides match TRBD2. The germline V gene encodes CDR1 LNHDA and CDR2 SQIVND (reference sequence). Unmatched junction bases numbered 4, after V lost 4 bases and J lost 4 bases. The CDR3 loop spans 15 amino acids.

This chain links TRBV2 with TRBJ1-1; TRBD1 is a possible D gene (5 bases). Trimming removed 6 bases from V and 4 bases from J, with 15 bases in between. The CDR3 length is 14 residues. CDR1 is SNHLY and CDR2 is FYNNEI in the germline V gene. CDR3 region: CASRSDPGGTEAFF. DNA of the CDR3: TGTGCCAGCAGATCGGACCCGGGGGGCACTGAAGCTTTCTTT. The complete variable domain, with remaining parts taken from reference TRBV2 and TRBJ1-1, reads EPEVTQTPSHQVTQMGQEVILRCVPISNHLYFYWYRQILGQKVEFLVSFYNNEISEKSEIFDDQFSVERPDGSNFTLKIRSTKLEDSAMYFCASRSDPGGTEAFFGQGTRLTVV.

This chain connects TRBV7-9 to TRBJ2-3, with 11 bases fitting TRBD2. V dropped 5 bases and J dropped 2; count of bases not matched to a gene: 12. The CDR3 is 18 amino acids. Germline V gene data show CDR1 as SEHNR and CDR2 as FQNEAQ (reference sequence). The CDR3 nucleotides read TGTGCCAGCAGCGATTTCACCTTAGCGGGAGGGATCACAGATACGCAGTATTTT. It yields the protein CASSDFTLAGGITDTQYF.

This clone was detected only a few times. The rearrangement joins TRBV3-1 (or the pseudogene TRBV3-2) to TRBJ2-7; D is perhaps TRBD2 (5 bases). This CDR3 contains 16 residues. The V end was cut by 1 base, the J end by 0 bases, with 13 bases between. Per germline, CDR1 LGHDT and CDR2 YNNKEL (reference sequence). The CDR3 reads CASSQGVGGISYEQYF. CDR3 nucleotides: TGTGCCAGCAGCCAAGGGGTCGGAGGAATCTCCTACGAGCAGTACTTC.

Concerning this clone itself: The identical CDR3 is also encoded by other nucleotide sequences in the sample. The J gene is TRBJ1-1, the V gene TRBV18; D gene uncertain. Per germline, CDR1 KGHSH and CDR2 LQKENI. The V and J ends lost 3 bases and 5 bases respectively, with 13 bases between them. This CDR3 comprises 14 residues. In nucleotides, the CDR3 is TGTGCCAGCTCACCTAGCGCCGTTCCAACTGAAGCTTTCTTT. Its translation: CASSPSAVPTEAFF.

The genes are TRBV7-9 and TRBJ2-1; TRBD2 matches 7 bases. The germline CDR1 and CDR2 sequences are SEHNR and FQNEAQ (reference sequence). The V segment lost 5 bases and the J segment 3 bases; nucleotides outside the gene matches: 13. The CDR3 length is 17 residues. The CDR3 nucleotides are TGTGCCAGCAGCCTTTATACCACGGGACTACTCTACAATGAGCAGTTCTTC. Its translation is CASSLYTTGLLYNEQFF.